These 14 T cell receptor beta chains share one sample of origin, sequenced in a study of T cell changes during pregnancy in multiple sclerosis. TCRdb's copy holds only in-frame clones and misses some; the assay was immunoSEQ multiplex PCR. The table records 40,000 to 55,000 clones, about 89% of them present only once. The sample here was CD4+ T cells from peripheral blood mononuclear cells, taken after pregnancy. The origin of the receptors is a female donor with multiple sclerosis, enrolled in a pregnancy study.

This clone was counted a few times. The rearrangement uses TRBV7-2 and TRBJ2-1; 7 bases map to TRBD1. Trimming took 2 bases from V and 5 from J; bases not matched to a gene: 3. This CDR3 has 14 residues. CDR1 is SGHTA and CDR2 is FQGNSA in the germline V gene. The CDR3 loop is CASSLRQGNNEQFF. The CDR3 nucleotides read TGTGCCAGCAGCTTAAGACAGGGAAACAATGAGCAGTTCTTC.

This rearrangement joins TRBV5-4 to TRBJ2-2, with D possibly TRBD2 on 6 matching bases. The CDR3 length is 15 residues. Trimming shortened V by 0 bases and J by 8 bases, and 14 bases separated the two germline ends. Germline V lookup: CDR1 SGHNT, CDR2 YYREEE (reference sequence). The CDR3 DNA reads TGTGCCAGCAGCTTGGCCGTGGGCGGGACTGGGGAGCTGTTTTTT. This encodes CASSLAVGGTGELFF.

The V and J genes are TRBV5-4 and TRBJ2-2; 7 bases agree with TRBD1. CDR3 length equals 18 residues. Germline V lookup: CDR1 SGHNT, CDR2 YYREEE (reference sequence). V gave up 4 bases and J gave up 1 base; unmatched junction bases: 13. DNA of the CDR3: TGTGCCAGCAGCCCTAGACGGTCCGGGACAGTGAACACCGGGGAGCTGTTTTTT. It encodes CASSPRRSGTVNTGELFF. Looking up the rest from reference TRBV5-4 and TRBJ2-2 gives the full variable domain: ETGVTQSPTHLIKTRGQQVTLRCSSQSGHNTVSWYQQALGQGPQFIFQYYREEENGRGNFPPRFSGLQFPNYSSELNVNALELDDSALYLCASSPRRSGTVNTGELFFGEGSRLTVL.

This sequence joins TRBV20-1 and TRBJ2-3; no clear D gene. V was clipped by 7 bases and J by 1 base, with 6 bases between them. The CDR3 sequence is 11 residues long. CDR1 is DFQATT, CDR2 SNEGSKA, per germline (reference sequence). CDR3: CSVGGTDTQYF. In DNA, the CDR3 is TGCAGTGTGGGCGGCACAGATACGCAGTATTTT.

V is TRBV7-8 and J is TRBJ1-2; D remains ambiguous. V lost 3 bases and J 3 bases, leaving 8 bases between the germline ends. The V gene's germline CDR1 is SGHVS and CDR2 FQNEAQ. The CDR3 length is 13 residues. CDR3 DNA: TGTGCCAGCAGCTTCCAGGAAGACTATGGCTACACCTTC. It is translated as CASSFQEDYGYTF.

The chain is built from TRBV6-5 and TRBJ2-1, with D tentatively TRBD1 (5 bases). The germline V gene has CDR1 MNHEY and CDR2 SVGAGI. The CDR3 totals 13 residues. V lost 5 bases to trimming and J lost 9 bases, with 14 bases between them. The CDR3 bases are TGTGCCAGCAGTCATGGACACGTTCTTGAGCAGTTCTTC. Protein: CASSHGHVLEQFF.

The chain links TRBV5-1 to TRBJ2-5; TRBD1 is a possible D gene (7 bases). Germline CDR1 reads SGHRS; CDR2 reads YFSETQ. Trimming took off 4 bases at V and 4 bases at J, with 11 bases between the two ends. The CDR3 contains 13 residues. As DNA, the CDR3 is TGCGCCAGCAGCCAGGGGGGCGGAGAGACCCAGTACTTC. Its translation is CASSQGGGETQYF.

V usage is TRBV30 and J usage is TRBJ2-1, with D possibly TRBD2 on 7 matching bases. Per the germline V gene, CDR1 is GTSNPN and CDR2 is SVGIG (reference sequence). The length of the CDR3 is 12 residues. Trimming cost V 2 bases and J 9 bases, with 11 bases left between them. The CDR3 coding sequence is TGTGCCTGGAGTTCGGGGGGCAGTGAGCAGTTCTTC. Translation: CAWSSGGSEQFF.

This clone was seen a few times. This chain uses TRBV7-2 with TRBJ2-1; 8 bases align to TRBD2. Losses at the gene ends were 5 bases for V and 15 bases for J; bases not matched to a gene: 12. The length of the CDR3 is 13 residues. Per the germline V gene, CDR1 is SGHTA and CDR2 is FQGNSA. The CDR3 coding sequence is TGTGCCAGCAGCCCCGGGCCAGCGGGAGTGCTGTTCTTC. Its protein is CASSPGPAGVLFF.

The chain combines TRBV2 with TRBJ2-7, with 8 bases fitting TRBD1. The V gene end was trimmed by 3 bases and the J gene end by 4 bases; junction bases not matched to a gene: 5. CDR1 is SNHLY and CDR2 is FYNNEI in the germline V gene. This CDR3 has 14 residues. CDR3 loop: CASSEQGAKYEQYF. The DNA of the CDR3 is TGTGCCAGCAGTGAGCAGGGGGCGAAATACGAGCAGTACTTC.

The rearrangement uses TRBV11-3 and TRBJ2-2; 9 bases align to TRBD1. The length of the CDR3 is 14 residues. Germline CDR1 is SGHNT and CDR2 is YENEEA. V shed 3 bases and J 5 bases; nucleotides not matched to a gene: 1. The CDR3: CASSLTGGTGELFF. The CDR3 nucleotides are TGTGCCAGCAGCTTGACAGGGGGAACCGGGGAGCTGTTTTTT.

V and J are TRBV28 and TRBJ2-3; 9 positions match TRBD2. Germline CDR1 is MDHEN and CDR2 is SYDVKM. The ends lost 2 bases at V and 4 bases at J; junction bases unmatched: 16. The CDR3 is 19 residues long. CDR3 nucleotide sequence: TGTGCCAGCAGTTTAATGGGATCAGCTAGCGGGAAAACAGCAGATACGCAGTATTTT. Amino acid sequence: CASSLMGSASGKTADTQYF. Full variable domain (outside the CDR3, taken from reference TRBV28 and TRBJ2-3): DVKVTQSSRYLVKRTGEKVFLECVQDMDHENMFWYRQDPGLGLRLIYFSYDVKMKEKGDIPEGYSVSREKKERFSLILESASTNQTSMYLCASSLMGSASGKTADTQYFGPGTRLTVL.

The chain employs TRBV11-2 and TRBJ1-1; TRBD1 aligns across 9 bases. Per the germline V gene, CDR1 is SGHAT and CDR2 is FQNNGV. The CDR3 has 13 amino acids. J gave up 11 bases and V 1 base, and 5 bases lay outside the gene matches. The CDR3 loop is CASSLGMDRGAFF. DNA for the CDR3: TGTGCCAGCAGCTTAGGGATGGACAGGGGTGCTTTCTTT. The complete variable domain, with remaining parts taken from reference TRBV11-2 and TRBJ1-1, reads EAGVAQSPRYKIIEKRQSVAFWCNPISGHATLYWYQQILGQGPKLLIQFQNNGVVDDSQLPKDRFSAERLKGVDSTLKIQPAKLEDSAVYLCASSLGMDRGAFFGQGTRLTVV.

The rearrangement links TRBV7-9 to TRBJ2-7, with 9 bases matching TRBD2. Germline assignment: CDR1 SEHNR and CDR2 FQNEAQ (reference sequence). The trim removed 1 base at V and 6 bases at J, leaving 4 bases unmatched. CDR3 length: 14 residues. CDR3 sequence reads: CASSLVAGEGEQYF. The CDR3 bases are TGTGCCAGCAGCTTAGTAGCGGGAGAGGGCGAGCAGTACTTC.